This T cell receptor beta chain is drawn from a study of regulatory T cells in long-lasting Graves disease. Sample time point: persistent/refractory GD, antithyroid drugs over 5 years with positive TRAb. The TCR library was prepared using RNA isolated from PBMCs. Libraries of TCR beta came from iRepertoire HTBI primers plus Arm-PCR of CDR3 regions. TCRdb re-derived calls from the multiplex PCR reads in MiXCR, one entry per CDR3 protein. The sample shows under 500,000 distinct CDR3 sequences, around 20% of them seen only once. The J segment lost 5 bases and the V segment lost 2 bases, leaving 5 bases of the junction unmatched. CDR1 and CDR2 from the germline V gene are SGHAT and FQNNGV. CDR3 size: 15 residues. This clonotype was detected many times. What it binds is unknown. Study-level points and caveats: Compared with new cases, persistent Graves' patients showed reduced TCR diversity.

The receptor was derived from a female donor with Graves disease. The specimen was peripheral blood mononuclear cells (PBMCs), collected when the disease was refractory, from a patient treated with antithyroid drugs. The rearrangement uses TRBV11-2 and TRBJ2-5; 10 bases fit TRBD2. The CDR3 sequence is CASSLSSGSGETQYF. The CDR3 coding sequence is TGTGCCAGCAGCTTATCTAGCGGGAGCGGTGAGACCCAGTACTTC.